This record looks at one TCR beta chain sequence and its context. The source of the sample is a study of T cell responses to AZD1222 COVID-19 vaccine. This CDR3 region has 15 residues. The protocol was immunoSEQ multiplex PCR, while the TCRdb copy is restricted to in-frame clones and leaves out a portion. The sample contains over 150,000 clones, 90% of which appear only once. This clonotype was sampled from an adult in good health. The chain employs TRBV1 and TRBJ2-1; the table's D call of TRBD2 was not tested on the DNA. TRBV1 is tagged as a pseudogene. The sample consisted of peripheral blood, taken on day 0 of AZD1222 vaccination. CDR3: CTSSQPGGELDEQFF. As DNA, the CDR3 is TGCACCAGCAGCCAACCGGGGGGGGAATTGGATGAGCAGTTCTTC.